Below, 26 T cell receptor beta chains from the same sample are listed, as sequenced in a study of cytomegalovirus exposure and HLA in healthy donors. Using immunoSEQ multiplex PCR, the repertoire was profiled, and TCRdb retains in-frame clones only, with some absent. This sample yields about 78,000 clones, of which 90% to 96% are seen a single time; approximately 1.5% belongs to the top ten. The sample taken for sequencing was PBMCs. The source is a man aged 18 to 29 in good health and CMV-seropositive.

The CDR3 spells CSGSGASYEQYF. CDR3 bases: TGCAGCGGGTCAGGCGCCTCCTACGAGCAGTACTTC. This sequence joins TRBV29-1 and TRBJ2-7, with D hard to call. The germline V gene encodes CDR1 SQVTM and CDR2 ANQGSEA. With 7 bases removed from V and 0 bases from J, the gap between germline ends came to 10 bases. The CDR3 spans 12 residues.

As regards this clone: Mismatch with germline at one junction end may stem from a read error. V is TRBV4-2 and J is TRBJ2-1; 8 bases are a match to TRBD2. The germline V gene has CDR1 LGHNA and CDR2 YNFKEQ. The CDR3 extends over 13 amino acids. CDR3 sequence reads: CASSQDRSGSVIF. For the CDR3, the DNA is TGTGCCAGCAGCCAAGATCGAAGCGGGAGTGTAATCTTC.

The chain combines TRBV10-2 with TRBJ1-4; 10 nucleotides agree with TRBD1. CDR3 size: 15 residues. The germline V gene encodes CDR1 WSHSY and CDR2 SAAADI. The V gene end was trimmed by 0 bases and the J gene end by 8 bases; junction bases not matched to a gene: 3. The CDR3 protein is CASSESGTGVEKLFF. DNA of the CDR3: TGCGCCAGCAGTGAGTCCGGGACAGGGGTAGAAAAACTGTTTTTT.

The rearrangement uses TRBV5-1 and TRBJ1-1; D is undetermined. Germline values: CDR1 SGHRS, CDR2 YFSETQ. The CDR3 sequence is 12 residues long. V was pared by 6 bases and J by 5 bases, with 11 bases between. The CDR3 nucleotides read TGCGCCAGCATGAGGGAAGGAACTGAAGCTTTCTTT. It is translated as CASMREGTEAFF.

The CDR3 nucleotides are TGTGCCAGCTCACGAGGGAGGGATGAAAAACTGTTTTTT. Translating gives CASSRGRDEKLFF. The genes are TRBV18 and TRBJ1-4; D gene ambiguous. This CDR3 contains 13 residues. Germline V gene sequence: CDR1 KGHSH, CDR2 LQKENI. V shed 4 bases and J shed 6 bases, with 9 bases lying between them.

This clone was picked up one time. This chain uses TRBV5-1 with TRBJ1-4; D might be TRBD1 (5 bases). CDR3 size: 13 residues. Germline CDR1 SGHRS, CDR2 YFSETQ. With 5 bases removed from V and 3 bases from J, the gap between germline ends came to 8 bases. In DNA form, the CDR3 reads TGCGCCAGCAGTCGGGGGTCTAATGAAAAACTGTTTTTT. Protein sequence: CASSRGSNEKLFF.

This clone occurred once. This rearrangement joins TRBV27 to TRBJ2-7; D unclear. This CDR3 has 19 residues. Germline loops: CDR1 MNHEY, CDR2 SMNVEV (reference sequence). Trimming shortened V by 5 bases and J by 2 bases, and 28 bases separated the two germline ends. CDR3 bases: TGTGCCAGCAGTCCTCCCCCCCGAGCCGCCAGGCCCTCCGCCTACGAGCAGTACTTC. Translated: CASSPPPRAARPSAYEQYF.

The V call is TRBV14, the J call TRBJ2-3; 9 bases map to TRBD1. The CDR3 is made up of 16 amino acids. V lost 2 bases to trimming and J lost 4 bases; unmatched junction nucleotides: 7. Germline lookup yields CDR1 SGHDN and CDR2 FVKESK. As DNA, the CDR3 is TGTGCCAGCAGCCAATTCGGACAGGGGTGGGCAGATACGCAGTATTTT. Its translation is CASSQFGQGWADTQYF.

A single count supports this clone. The V and J genes are TRBV27 and TRBJ2-7, with a possible D match to TRBD1 (6 bases). Germline V gene data show CDR1 as MNHEY and CDR2 as SMNVEV (reference sequence). The CDR3 is made up of 14 amino acids. V was cut by 6 bases and J by 4 bases, with 16 bases left in between. CDR3 region: CASSPGDSSYEQYF. The DNA of the CDR3 is TGTGCCAGCAGCCCAGGGGATTCTTCTTACGAGCAGTACTTC.

The chain uses TRBV27 and TRBJ2-7; 14 bases map to TRBD2. CDR1 and CDR2 (germline): MNHEY, SMNVEV (reference sequence). Losses at the gene ends were 7 bases for V and 7 bases for J; bases not matched to a gene: 15. This CDR3 has 17 residues. The CDR3 reads CASKSTMTSGRAGEQYF. As DNA, the CDR3 is TGTGCCAGCAAATCGACCATGACTAGCGGGAGGGCCGGTGAGCAGTACTTC.

The chain recombines TRBV27 with TRBJ2-5, with 7 bases fitting TRBD2. Germline values: CDR1 MNHEY, CDR2 SMNVEV (reference sequence). The CDR3 consists of 16 residues. J gave up 2 bases and V 1 base, and 7 bases lay outside the gene matches. The CDR3 here is CASSLYRGGIQETQYF. The CDR3, as DNA: TGTGCCAGCAGTTTATATAGGGGAGGGATTCAAGAGACCCAGTACTTC.

The CDR3 protein is CASSPLDRNTEAFF. The CDR3 nucleotides read TGTGCCAGCAGTCCTCTGGACAGGAACACTGAAGCTTTCTTT. V and J are TRBV6-5 and TRBJ1-1; tentative D call: TRBD1 (6 bases). This CDR3 comprises 14 residues. Germline-derived CDR1 and CDR2 are MNHEY and SVGAGI. The V gene lost 5 bases and the J gene lost 1 base, with 11 bases spanning the gap.

This clone was observed a single time. V usage is TRBV7-3 and J usage is TRBJ2-1, with TRBD1 matching 9 bases. This CDR3 comprises 15 residues. Germline V gene data show CDR1 as SGHTA and CDR2 as FQGTGA. The J segment lost 5 bases and the V segment lost 3 bases, leaving 5 bases of the junction unmatched. As DNA, the CDR3 is TGTGCCAGCAGCTTGGGACAGGGACTGAACAATGAGCAGTTCTTC. This gives the protein CASSLGQGLNNEQFF.

The gene calls are TRBV5-1 and TRBJ2-2, with a weak D call TRBD2 (6 bases). CDR3 length equals 15 residues. Deletions cut 5 bases from V and 4 bases from J, with 15 bases between. The germline CDR1 and CDR2 sequences are SGHRS and YFSETQ. CDR3 loop: CASSRDREFTGELFF. CDR3 nucleotides: TGCGCCAGCAGTAGGGATCGGGAGTTCACCGGGGAGCTGTTTTTT.

The CDR3: CASLGTSRKETQYF. As DNA, the CDR3 is TGTGCCAGCTTAGGGACTAGCAGAAAAGAGACCCAGTACTTC. The V call is TRBV2, the J call TRBJ2-5, with TRBD2 identical over 9 bases. The CDR3 spans 14 residues. Germline loops: CDR1 SNHLY, CDR2 FYNNEI. With V trimmed by 8 bases and J by 3 bases, 7 bases remained unmatched.

This sequence joins TRBV5-1 and TRBJ2-7; D possibly corresponds to TRBD2 (6 bases). CDR3 size: 14 residues. V shed 5 bases and J shed 1 base, with 13 bases lying between them. Looked up from germline, CDR1 is SGHRS and CDR2 is YFSETQ. Here the CDR3 DNA reads TGCGCCAGCAGTGAGGCGGGAACTTCCTACGAGCAGTACTTC. Translating gives CASSEAGTSYEQYF.

V gene TRBV9 combines with J gene TRBJ2-1; 8 bases line up with TRBD2. V lost 0 bases and J lost 9; bases outside the gene matches: 8. Germline V CDR1 and CDR2: SGDLS, YYNGEE. This CDR3 spans 15 amino acids. The chain's CDR3 is CASSVDGSGSGEQFF. In DNA form, the CDR3 reads TGTGCCAGCAGCGTAGATGGCAGCGGGAGCGGTGAGCAGTTCTTC. The entire variable domain, with the rest obtained from reference TRBV9 and TRBJ2-1, is as follows: DSGVTQTPKHLITATGQRVTLRCSPRSGDLSVYWYQQSLDQGLQFLIQYYNGEERAKGNILERFSAQQFPDLHSELNLSSLELGDSALYFCASSVDGSGSGEQFFGPGTRLTVL.

This CDR3 is CASSVLAGAHNEQFF. DNA for the CDR3: TGCGCCAGCAGCGTTCTAGCGGGAGCCCACAATGAGCAGTTCTTC. V is TRBV5-1 and J is TRBJ2-1; 10 bases line up with TRBD2. Germline loops: CDR1 SGHRS, CDR2 YFSETQ. CDR3 size: 15 residues. Germline trimming cut 4 bases from V and 5 bases from J; bases unmatched to any gene: 6.

The chain uses TRBV6-1 and TRBJ1-1, with D possibly matching TRBD1 (5 bases). Germline loops: CDR1 MNHNS, CDR2 SASEGT. Deletions cut 5 bases from V and 1 base from J, with 8 bases between. This CDR3 comprises 13 residues. CDR3 sequence: CASSRGENTEAFF. CDR3 DNA sequence: TGTGCCAGCAGTAGGGGTGAGAACACTGAAGCTTTCTTT.

The V gene is TRBV10-2, the J gene TRBJ1-5; D is possibly TRBD1 (5 bases). The germline gives CDR1 WSHSY, CDR2 SAAADI. The CDR3 runs 17 residues. V was pared by 7 bases and J by 1 base, with 20 bases between. The CDR3 loop is CASTGGTVVQSNQPQHF. In DNA form, the CDR3 reads TGCGCCAGCACCGGCGGGACGGTGGTACAGAGCAATCAGCCCCAGCATTTT.

As for this clone: Other DNA sequences of this sample code for an identical CDR3. The chain employs TRBV13 and TRBJ2-3; 8 bases are shared with TRBD1. This CDR3 comprises 15 residues. The germline gives CDR1 PRHDT, CDR2 FYEKMQ (reference sequence). With V trimmed by 5 bases and J by 3 bases, 7 bases remained unmatched. CDR3 in amino acids: CASSPRTGRTDTQYF. CDR3 coding DNA: TGTGCCAGCAGCCCACGGACAGGGAGGACAGATACGCAGTATTTT.

The chain carries TRBV27 and TRBJ2-3, with TRBD1 matching over 8 bases. The V gene end was trimmed by 4 bases and the J gene end by 3 bases; junction bases not matched to a gene: 3. This CDR3 region has 14 residues. Per the germline V gene, CDR1 is MNHEY and CDR2 is SMNVEV (reference sequence). The CDR3 loop is CASSWTGLTDTQYF. The CDR3 region has the DNA TGTGCCAGCAGTTGGACAGGGTTGACAGATACGCAGTATTTT.

This chain links TRBV30 with TRBJ2-7; 9 nucleotides line up with TRBD2. The length of the CDR3 is 15 residues. Germline V lookup: CDR1 GTSNPN, CDR2 SVGIG (reference sequence). After removal of 0 bases from V and 0 bases from J, the junction contained 3 bases not matched to a gene. DNA for the CDR3: TGTGCCTGGAGTGTACGCGGGAGGGCCTCCTACGAGCAGTACTTC. Translation: CAWSVRGRASYEQYF.

This rearrangement joins TRBV7-2 to TRBJ2-2, with a weak D call TRBD2 (5 bases). Germline lookup yields CDR1 SGHTA and CDR2 FQGNSA. With 1 base removed from V and 5 bases from J, the gap between germline ends came to 8 bases. CDR3 size: 14 residues. The CDR3 DNA reads TGTGCCAGCAGCTTAGGAGGGATTACCGGGGAGCTGTTTTTT. Amino acids: CASSLGGITGELFF.

The V gene is TRBV7-9, the J gene TRBJ2-7; D may be TRBD1 (5 bases). The CDR3 is 13 amino acids. Trimming took off 4 bases at V and 1 base at J, with 8 bases between the two ends. Per the germline V gene, CDR1 is SEHNR and CDR2 is FQNEAQ (reference sequence). The CDR3 coding sequence is TGTGCCAGCAGCTCAAGGGGATCCTACGAGCAGTACTTC. Translation gives CASSSRGSYEQYF.

The genes are TRBV29-1 and TRBJ2-7, with 11 bases that match TRBD2. Per the germline V gene, CDR1 is SQVTM and CDR2 is ANQGSEA. V dropped 5 bases and J dropped 0; count of bases not matched to a gene: 3. CDR3 size: 14 residues. This chain's CDR3 is CSVRLAGNSYEQYF. The DNA of the CDR3 is TGCAGCGTTCGACTAGCGGGGAACTCCTACGAGCAGTACTTC.